What follows describes a single TCR beta chain. Its antigen is not identified. What was amplified from RNA transcripts were TCR beta CDR3 regions. Initially, a first-round RT-PCR of the TCR CDR3 employed the HTBI primer set. TCRdb called the multiplex PCR reads again in MiXCR, with one record for every CDR3 protein. The table includes 400,000 to 500,000 distinct CDR3 sequences, about an eighth detected once. The CDR3 spans 17 residues. Deletions cut 0 bases from V and 13 bases from J, with 23 bases between. CDR1 and CDR2 from the germline V gene are SGHRS and YFSETQ. This specimen comes from a study of T cells in Graves' hyperthyroidism and ophthalmopathy. The study, taken as a whole, reports: Blood also carried most thyroid clonotypes expanded above 0.001.

No progression to ophthalmopathy during 18 months of follow-up defined stable disease. Uncontrolled infection, other autoimmune disease, pregnancy or lactation disqualified patients from enrolment. Orbital computed tomography and thyroid ultrasound, together with serum TRAb and thyroxine and clinical symptoms, were used for diagnoses. V usage is TRBV5-1 and J usage is TRBJ1-6, with a tentative D call TRBD1 (5 bases). The sequence was collected from a woman younger than 30 with Graves' hyperthyroidism. Sequenced input: blood. Here the CDR3 DNA reads TGCGCCAGCAGCTTGGATCTCGTAAAGGGGCTCACTCTTCCCCTCCACTTT. This sequence encodes CASSLDLVKGLTLPLHF.